The subject of this entry is one T cell receptor beta chain. This PCR relied on a set of 60 Vbeta primers and 13 Jbeta primers. Original analysis: About 10 million of 65 million to 95 million unique TCR beta chains were shared, per a later count. TCRdb's copy holds only in-frame clones and misses some; the assay was immunoSEQ multiplex PCR. V, J and clone size derive from that table, while D and trimming were established from the DNA sequence. Counted here are around 200,000 clones, around 83% occurring once; the ten biggest clones make up roughly 10%. As for the donors, each was a healthy bone marrow donor. The sample comes from a study of cytomegalovirus exposure and HLA in healthy donors. Sample: PBMCs. The receptor was derived from a woman in her forties or fifties in good health and CMV-seropositive.

The CDR3 is CASSPSGVNTEAFF. For the CDR3, the DNA is TGTGCCAGCTCACCATCAGGGGTTAACACTGAAGCTTTCTTT. V gene TRBV18 combines with J gene TRBJ1-1, with a tentative D call TRBD1 (6 bases). Germline CDR1 is KGHSH and CDR2 is LQKENI. This CDR3 contains 14 residues. Trimming took 2 bases from V and 2 from J, leaving 9 bases between them.